Detailed here is one TCR beta chain. Its antigen is not identified. This specimen comes from a study of cytomegalovirus exposure and HLA in healthy donors. Study-level points and caveats: Reportedly, TCR beta sequences accurately predicted HLA-A and HLA-B alleles in most subjects. Segments of the TCR beta V type were, in most cases, productive about 87% or about 30% of the time in an earlier analysis. The study designated around 150 TCR beta chains cytomegalovirus-associated.

The CDR3 is 12 residues long. Germline V gene lookup returns CDR1 SGHTA and CDR2 FQGNSA. Trimming took off 3 bases at V and 4 bases at J, with 4 bases between the two ends. Sampled while nominally healthy, donors likely had unrecorded immune exposures. The PCR made use of 60 Vbeta and 13 Jbeta primers. Only in-frame clones appear in the TCRdb table, and some are missing; sequencing was by immunoSEQ multiplex PCR. Recorded for this sample: tens of thousands of clones. The rearrangement joins TRBV7-2 to TRBJ1-3; D not resolved. The specimen was PBMCs. The sequence was obtained from a woman in her sixties or seventies in good health and CMV-seropositive. The CDR3 is CASSFPGNTIYF. The CDR3 region has the DNA TGTGCCAGCAGCTTCCCGGGAAACACCATATATTTT.